The following is a TCR beta chain sequence with its context. In this sample, this clonotype turned up a few times. Its recognized antigen is unknown. No clone much larger than this one lies a single base away; base qualities are absent. The method was RT-PCR. TCRdb names Illumina HiSeq 2500 as the instrument used. TCRdb trimmed the raw reads at Q25, called clones with MiXCR and kept productive beta chains. Identical CDR3 proteins give one entry, which carries the most common genes and DNA. For this sample there are 650,000 or so distinct CDR3 sequences; 12% to 15% appear just once. The ten largest clones take up approximately 7.6% of the sample. This sample stems from a study of response to subunit inactivated influenza vaccine (dated by TCRdb to the late 2010s). Regarding the study in general: Deep quantitative profiling of the T cell receptor repertoire was used in the study to follow responses to a trivalent subunit inactivated influenza vaccine. Beyond this particular receptor, the publication reports: It was suggested by the authors that each seasonal influenza vaccination may recruit only a limited number of new T cells.

From its cysteine to its phenylalanine, the CDR3 spans 16 amino acids. Kept here is only the CDR3 DNA, which spans 48 bases and is read in frame from base 1. CDR1 and CDR2 (DFQATT, SNEGSKA) derive from the germline V gene (reference sequence). Trimmed from V: 2 bases; trimmed from J: 1 base; junction bases lacking a gene match: 9. The receptor's source is a man aged 45-60 years who received an inactivated influenza vaccine. Donor details come from another sample of the same person, matched by shared clones. This chain is built from TRBV20-1 and TRBJ2-5; 8 central bases correspond to TRBD2. This specimen consisted of PBMCs from blood, obtained less than 15 days before vaccination. The encoded CDR3 is CSARSGLGGTQETQYF. The DNA is as follows: TGCAGTGCTAGATCGGGACTAGGGGGTACCCAAGAGACCCAGTACTTC.